The clone carrying this T cell receptor (beta chain) has more than one count but fewer than ten. The data derive from a study of T cells after yellow fever vaccination. V shed 3 bases and J shed 9 bases, with 18 bases lying between them. This CDR3 spans 14 amino acids. Germline CDR1 reads SGHRS; CDR2 reads YFSETQ. A 5'RACE template-switching step, the method used to make TCR cDNA, added a universal primer site and UMIs. TCRdb itself ran the 5' RACE reads through MiXCR, one entry per CDR3 protein. Among 150,000 or so distinct CDR3 sequences listed, less than 9% were seen once. The sequenced sample was CD4+ T cells sorted from PBMCs, obtained more than 4 days after the first yellow fever vaccination. The chain combines TRBV5-1 with TRBJ1-2; no firm D call. The receptor was isolated from a man between 18 and 35 years old who received the YFV17D yellow fever vaccine. The CDR3: CASSSWAGSRSYTF. The CDR3 region has the DNA TGCGCCAGCAGCTCCTGGGCTGGGAGTAGGAGCTACACCTTC.